This is a list of T cell receptor beta chains from one sample in a study of T cells of healthy individuals. TCRdb ran MiXCR on the 5' RACE reads and lists one entry per CDR3 protein. The sample carries about 41,000 distinct CDR3 sequences, 4% to 5% recorded once. Receptor source: a human donor in good health. Both conserved end residues are part of each CDR3. The D gene is left open where the match is weak. Clone size, where shown, is once, few, many, or a class for clones that have expanded.

clone_size: many
j_call: TRBJ2-7
v_call: TRBV25-1
cdr3_length: 14
d_call: TRBD1
cdr3_aa: CASSPGTGHYEQYF
cdr3_nt: TGTGCCAGCAGCCCCGGGACAGGGCACTACGAGCAGTACTTC

clone_size: NA
j_call: TRBJ1-2
v_call: TRBV3-1
cdr3_length: 12
d_call: NA
cdr3_aa: CASSRYNYGYTF
cdr3_nt: TGTGCCAGCAGCCGATACAATTATGGCTACACCTTC

clone_size: many
j_call: TRBJ2-3
v_call: TRBV12-3/TRBV12-4
cdr3_length: 15
d_call: NA
cdr3_aa: CASSPLSGFTDTQYF
cdr3_nt: TGTGCCAGCAGTCCGCTTTCCGGGTTCACAGATACGCAGTATTTT

clone_size: few
j_call: TRBJ1-3
v_call: TRBV25-1
cdr3_length: 14
d_call: NA
cdr3_aa: CASSSRAKGNTIYF
cdr3_nt: TGTGCCAGCAGTTCCAGGGCGAAAGGAAACACCATATATTTT

clone_size: NA
j_call: TRBJ1-6
v_call: TRBV12-3/TRBV12-4
cdr3_length: 14
d_call: NA
cdr3_aa: CASSQIPRQPPLHF
cdr3_nt: TGTGCCAGCAGCCAAATTCCCCGACAGCCACCCCTCCACTTT

clone_size: many
j_call: TRBJ1-1
v_call: TRBV6-5
cdr3_length: 13
d_call: NA
cdr3_aa: CASSYHENTEAFF
cdr3_nt: TGTGCCAGCAGTTACCACGAGAACACTGAAGCTTTCTTT

clone_size: NA
j_call: TRBJ2-1
v_call: TRBV7-9
cdr3_length: 15
d_call: NA
cdr3_aa: CASSPRGAPYNEQFF
cdr3_nt: TGTGCCAGCAGTCCCAGGGGGGCTCCCTACAATGAGCAGTTCTTC

clone_size: few
j_call: TRBJ1-4
v_call: TRBV7-9
cdr3_length: 15
d_call: NA
cdr3_aa: CASSLGGGSNEKLFF
cdr3_nt: TGTGCCAGCAGCTTAGGTGGCGGATCTAATGAAAAACTGTTTTTT

clone_size: many
j_call: TRBJ1-3
v_call: TRBV3-1
cdr3_length: 15
d_call: NA
cdr3_aa: CASSPRQLSGNTIYF
cdr3_nt: TGTGCCAGCAGCCCCAGACAGCTCTCTGGAAACACCATATATTTT

clone_size: few
j_call: TRBJ2-3
v_call: TRBV30
cdr3_length: 15
d_call: NA
cdr3_aa: CAWSVDGTDLDTQYF
cdr3_nt: TGTGCCTGGAGTGTAGATGGAACTGATTTGGATACGCAGTATTTT

clone_size: few
j_call: TRBJ2-3
v_call: TRBV28
cdr3_length: 17
d_call: NA
cdr3_aa: CASSLSETGTPTDTQYF
cdr3_nt: TGTGCCAGCAGTTTATCTGAAACCGGGACGCCCACAGATACGCAGTATTTT

clone_size: few
j_call: TRBJ2-1
v_call: TRBV11-1
cdr3_length: 16
d_call: NA
cdr3_aa: CASSSGNRLRVNEQFF
cdr3_nt: TGTGCCAGCAGCTCAGGGAATCGGCTTAGGGTAAATGAGCAGTTCTTC

clone_size: many
j_call: TRBJ2-5
v_call: TRBV7-2
cdr3_length: 13
d_call: NA
cdr3_aa: CASSQSGQETQYF
cdr3_nt: TGTGCCAGCAGCCAAAGTGGGCAAGAGACCCAGTACTTC

clone_size: many
j_call: TRBJ1-1
v_call: TRBV6-5
cdr3_length: 14
d_call: NA
cdr3_aa: CASSDRSLNTEAFF
cdr3_nt: TGTGCCAGCAGCGACAGGTCGCTGAACACTGAAGCTTTCTTT

clone_size: NA
j_call: TRBJ1-1
v_call: TRBV5-1
cdr3_length: 14
d_call: NA
cdr3_aa: CASSFPGGVDEAFF
cdr3_nt: TGCGCCAGCAGCTTTCCGGGGGGGGTGGATGAAGCTTTCTTT

clone_size: NA
j_call: TRBJ1-2
v_call: TRBV5-1
cdr3_length: 14
d_call: NA
cdr3_aa: CASSPSTPNYGYTF
cdr3_nt: TGCGCCAGCAGCCCATCCACACCTAACTATGGCTACACCTTC

clone_size: many
j_call: TRBJ2-2
v_call: TRBV7-7
cdr3_length: 16
d_call: TRBD2
cdr3_aa: CASSDSGGTNTGELFF
cdr3_nt: TGTGCCAGCAGCGATAGCGGGGGGACGAACACCGGGGAGCTGTTTTTT

clone_size: many
j_call: TRBJ1-5
v_call: TRBV6-1
cdr3_length: 15
d_call: NA
cdr3_aa: CASSEGRLSNQPQHF
cdr3_nt: TGTGCCAGCAGTGAAGGGAGACTTAGCAATCAGCCCCAGCATTTT

clone_size: many
j_call: TRBJ2-1
v_call: TRBV5-1
cdr3_length: 14
d_call: NA
cdr3_aa: CASSGGDTWREQFF
cdr3_nt: TGCGCCAGCAGCGGAGGGGATACTTGGCGGGAGCAGTTCTTC

clone_size: few
j_call: TRBJ2-3
v_call: TRBV3-1
cdr3_length: 13
d_call: NA
cdr3_aa: CASSQGRTDTQYF
cdr3_nt: TGTGCCAGCAGCCAGGGTCGCACAGATACGCAGTATTTT

clone_size: NA
j_call: TRBJ2-5
v_call: TRBV30
cdr3_length: 14
d_call: NA
cdr3_aa: CAWSVRGVGETQYF
cdr3_nt: TGTGCCTGGAGTGTCCGCGGGGTGGGAGAGACCCAGTACTTC

clone_size: many
j_call: TRBJ2-3
v_call: TRBV20-1
cdr3_length: 15
d_call: NA
cdr3_aa: CSAMRGTGRTDTQYF
cdr3_nt: TGCAGTGCCATGAGGGGAACGGGACGCACAGATACGCAGTATTTT

clone_size: many
j_call: TRBJ2-7
v_call: TRBV29-1
cdr3_length: 13
d_call: TRBD1
cdr3_aa: CSVLRDSPYEQYF
cdr3_nt: TGCAGCGTTCTCCGGGACAGCCCCTACGAGCAGTACTTC

clone_size: many
j_call: TRBJ1-5
v_call: TRBV7-3
cdr3_length: 15
d_call: NA
cdr3_aa: CAYRGRGSPNQPQHF
cdr3_nt: TGTGCCTACCGAGGACGGGGGTCGCCCAATCAGCCCCAGCATTTT

clone_size: NA
j_call: TRBJ2-3
v_call: TRBV5-1
cdr3_length: 14
d_call: TRBD1
cdr3_aa: CASSPGQAADTQYF
cdr3_nt: TGCGCCAGCAGCCCAGGACAGGCCGCGGATACGCAGTATTTT

clone_size: many
j_call: TRBJ2-5
v_call: TRBV10-1
cdr3_length: 14
d_call: TRBD1
cdr3_aa: CASSGQGAFETQYF
cdr3_nt: TGCGCCAGCAGTGGACAGGGGGCTTTTGAGACCCAGTACTTC

clone_size: many
j_call: TRBJ2-2
v_call: TRBV6-2/TRBV6-3
cdr3_length: 16
d_call: TRBD2
cdr3_aa: CASSTVGTRGAGELFF
cdr3_nt: TGTGCCAGCAGTACAGTTGGGACTAGAGGCGCCGGGGAGCTGTTTTTT

clone_size: NA
j_call: TRBJ2-1
v_call: TRBV11-3
cdr3_length: 17
d_call: NA
cdr3_aa: CASSSLNLGGPYNEQFF
cdr3_nt: TGTGCCAGCAGCTCTCTGAACTTAGGCGGGCCCTACAATGAGCAGTTCTTC

clone_size: few
j_call: TRBJ1-1
v_call: TRBV20-1
cdr3_length: 14
d_call: NA
cdr3_aa: CSARDQGVDTEAFF
cdr3_nt: TGCAGTGCTAGAGATCAGGGTGTGGACACTGAAGCTTTCTTT

clone_size: many
j_call: TRBJ2-7
v_call: TRBV10-3
cdr3_length: 16
d_call: TRBD2
cdr3_aa: CAISESPAGVVNEQYF
cdr3_nt: TGTGCCATCAGTGAGTCCCCAGCGGGAGTTGTAAACGAGCAGTACTTC

clone_size: many
j_call: TRBJ2-2
v_call: TRBV12-3/TRBV12-4
cdr3_length: 15
d_call: NA
cdr3_aa: CASSLAGANTGELFF
cdr3_nt: TGTGCCAGCAGTTTAGCGGGGGCGAACACCGGGGAGCTGTTTTTT

clone_size: NA
j_call: TRBJ2-7
v_call: TRBV4-3
cdr3_length: 14
d_call: NA
cdr3_aa: CASSQDTGPYEQYF
cdr3_nt: TGCGCCAGCAGCCAAGACACGGGCCCCTACGAGCAGTACTTC

clone_size: many
j_call: TRBJ2-6
v_call: TRBV20-1
cdr3_length: 13
d_call: NA
cdr3_aa: CSAFQGGGNVLTF
cdr3_nt: TGCAGTGCTTTCCAGGGGGGTGGCAACGTCCTGACTTTC

clone_size: many
j_call: TRBJ2-1
v_call: TRBV6-1
cdr3_length: 16
d_call: TRBD1
cdr3_aa: CASSEAGGQGSNEQFF
cdr3_nt: TGTGCCAGCAGTGAAGCTGGGGGACAGGGCTCCAATGAGCAGTTCTTC

clone_size: many
j_call: TRBJ1-6
v_call: TRBV3-1
cdr3_length: 14
d_call: NA
cdr3_aa: CASSPRHRNSPLHF
cdr3_nt: TGTGCCAGCAGCCCACGACATAGGAATTCACCCCTCCACTTT

clone_size: many
j_call: TRBJ1-1
v_call: TRBV3-1
cdr3_length: 15
d_call: NA
cdr3_aa: CASSQPGFMGTEAFF
cdr3_nt: TGTGCCAGCAGCCAACCAGGGTTTATGGGCACTGAAGCTTTCTTT

clone_size: NA
j_call: TRBJ2-3
v_call: TRBV12-3/TRBV12-4
cdr3_length: 14
d_call: TRBD2
cdr3_aa: CASSLSGTTDTQYF
cdr3_nt: TGTGCCAGCAGTTTGAGCGGGACCACAGATACGCAGTATTTT

clone_size: NA
j_call: TRBJ2-5
v_call: TRBV19
cdr3_length: 16
d_call: NA
cdr3_aa: CASSHLQGRGAETQYF
cdr3_nt: TGTGCCAGTAGTCATTTGCAGGGGCGGGGTGCGGAGACCCAGTACTTC

clone_size: many
j_call: TRBJ2-3
v_call: TRBV6-4
cdr3_length: 16
d_call: TRBD2
cdr3_aa: CASSEEAGGPTDTQYF
cdr3_nt: TGTGCCAGCAGTGAGGAAGCGGGAGGGCCAACAGATACGCAGTATTTT

clone_size: few
j_call: TRBJ2-1
v_call: TRBV29-1
cdr3_length: 11
d_call: NA
cdr3_aa: CSVDSYNEQFF
cdr3_nt: TGCAGCGTTGACAGTTACAATGAGCAGTTCTTC

clone_size: many
j_call: TRBJ1-3
v_call: TRBV15
cdr3_length: 15
d_call: NA
cdr3_aa: CATSRSPRTPNTIYF
cdr3_nt: TGTGCCACCAGCAGATCTCCCAGGACCCCGAACACCATATATTTT

clone_size: many
j_call: TRBJ2-1
v_call: TRBV13
cdr3_length: 12
d_call: NA
cdr3_aa: CASSIYYNEQFF
cdr3_nt: TGTGCCAGCAGCATATATTACAATGAGCAGTTCTTC

clone_size: few
j_call: TRBJ2-5
v_call: TRBV3-1
cdr3_length: 13
d_call: NA
cdr3_aa: CASSQRGAETQYF
cdr3_nt: TGTGCCAGCAGCCAAAGAGGCGCAGAGACCCAGTACTTC

clone_size: many
j_call: TRBJ1-1
v_call: TRBV7-6
cdr3_length: 12
d_call: NA
cdr3_aa: CASSATGTEAFF
cdr3_nt: TGTGCCAGCAGCGCAACAGGCACTGAAGCTTTCTTT

clone_size: NA
j_call: TRBJ2-7
v_call: TRBV25-1
cdr3_length: 15
d_call: TRBD1
cdr3_aa: CASSESGTGAYEQYF
cdr3_nt: TGTGCCAGCAGTGAATCCGGGACAGGGGCGTACGAGCAGTACTTC

clone_size: many
j_call: TRBJ2-6
v_call: TRBV15
cdr3_length: 14
d_call: NA
cdr3_aa: CATSSLSGANVLTF
cdr3_nt: TGTGCCACCAGCTCACTCTCTGGGGCCAACGTCCTGACTTTC

clone_size: many
j_call: TRBJ1-1
v_call: TRBV5-1
cdr3_length: 15
d_call: NA
cdr3_aa: CASSFNKDMNTEAFF
cdr3_nt: TGCGCCAGCAGCTTCAATAAGGATATGAACACTGAAGCTTTCTTT

clone_size: many
j_call: TRBJ1-4
v_call: TRBV20-1
cdr3_length: 14
d_call: NA
cdr3_aa: CSAVLRAKNEKLFF
cdr3_nt: TGCAGTGCGGTCTTAAGGGCCAAGAATGAAAAACTGTTTTTT

clone_size: many
j_call: TRBJ1-1
v_call: TRBV6-6
cdr3_length: 14
d_call: TRBD1
cdr3_aa: CASRPGQMNTEAFF
cdr3_nt: TGTGCCAGCAGGCCGGGACAGATGAACACTGAAGCTTTCTTT

clone_size: NA
j_call: TRBJ2-2
v_call: TRBV12-3/TRBV12-4
cdr3_length: 14
d_call: NA
cdr3_aa: CASSLQTNTGELFF
cdr3_nt: TGTGCCAGCAGTCTTCAAACCAACACCGGGGAGCTGTTTTTT

clone_size: few
j_call: TRBJ2-2
v_call: TRBV20-1
cdr3_length: 12
d_call: NA
cdr3_aa: CSAAKQLGELFF
cdr3_nt: TGCAGTGCCGCAAAACAGTTGGGGGAGCTGTTTTTT

clone_size: many
j_call: TRBJ2-7
v_call: TRBV20-1
cdr3_length: 17
d_call: TRBD2
cdr3_aa: CSARDLKSSGGSYEQYF
cdr3_nt: TGCAGTGCTAGAGATCTGAAGTCGTCGGGAGGAAGCTACGAGCAGTACTTC

clone_size: few
j_call: TRBJ2-3
v_call: TRBV29-1
cdr3_length: 11
d_call: NA
cdr3_aa: CSVLNGDTQYF
cdr3_nt: TGCAGCGTTCTGAATGGGGATACGCAGTATTTT